A selection of T cell receptor beta chains follows, all from one sample in a study of T cells after yellow fever vaccination. A single record per CDR3 protein comes from TCRdb applying MiXCR to the 5' RACE reads. The sample contains approximately 340,000 distinct CDR3 sequences, 8.7% of which appear only once. The sequencing used PBMCs, collected on the day of the first yellow fever vaccination. These receptors all come from a young man who received the YFV17D yellow fever vaccine. The CDR3 runs from the conserved cysteine through the conserved F or W. D genes are given only for firm matches. Some rows have no size entry. The others give once, few or many, or a class for an expanded clone.

>-|-|TRBJ2-2|TRBV4-3
TGCGCCAGCAGCCAAGATAAGGGGGGGCCAAACACCGGGGAGCTGTTTTTT
CASSQDKGGPNTGELFF
>-|-|TRBJ2-5|TRBV7-2
TGTGCCAGCAGCCCCTTCGGGACAGAGACCCAGTACTTC
CASSPFGTETQYF
>-|-|TRBJ2-3|TRBV19
TGTGCCAGTAAAGGCAGGGCCCTCACAGATACGCAGTATTTT
CASKGRALTDTQYF
>-|few|TRBJ1-6|TRBV7-9
TGTGCCAGCAGCTTGGACCCGGTCAGTTCACCCCTCCACTTT
CASSLDPVSSPLHF
>-|few|TRBJ2-7|TRBV9
TGTGCCAGCAGCTCCCAATTCGGGGGTTCCGAGCAGTACTTC
CASSSQFGGSEQYF
>-|few|TRBJ2-5|TRBV29-1
TGCAGCGTTGAAGGGCGGCTGGTGGAGACCCAGTACTTC
CSVEGRLVETQYF
>-|many|TRBJ2-1|TRBV4-2
TGTGCCAGCAGCCTCCGGGACGGGGCGGGGTACAATGAGCAGTTCTTC
CASSLRDGAGYNEQFF
>TRBD2|few|TRBJ2-4|TRBV6-4
TGTGCCAGCAGTCTCGATCCGGGACTAGCGGGGGACAGCGGCAAAAACATTCAGTACTTC
CASSLDPGLAGDSGKNIQYF
>TRBD2|few|TRBJ2-1|TRBV2
TGTGCCAGCTTATGGACTAGCGGGGGGGCTGGGCAGTTCTTC
CASLWTSGGAGQFF
>-|-|TRBJ2-5|TRBV10-3
TGTGCCATCAGTGATGCCGGGAGAGAAGAGACCCAGTACTTC
CAISDAGREETQYF
>-|few|TRBJ1-5|TRBV7-2
TGTGCCAGCAGCTTTGTAGAAGGGAACCAGCCCCAGCATTTT
CASSFVEGNQPQHF
>TRBD1|-|TRBJ2-1|TRBV5-1
TGCGCCAGCAGCTTGGGGGCGATGGGACAGGGTTACAATGAGCAGTTCTTC
CASSLGAMGQGYNEQFF
>-|few|TRBJ1-4|TRBV25-1
TGTGCCAGCAGTGGGACAGCTATTAATGAAAAACTGTTTTTT
CASSGTAINEKLFF
>-|-|TRBJ2-7|TRBV6-5
TGTGCCAGCAGTTACAGGTGGGGGGGACAAGGACTCTACGAGCAGTACTTC
CASSYRWGGQGLYEQYF
>-|-|TRBJ2-1|TRBV6-2/TRBV6-3
TGTGCCAGCAGTTACCGCGCTTACAATGAGCAGTTCTTC
CASSYRAYNEQFF
>-|few|TRBJ2-2|TRBV7-9
TGTGCCAGCAGCCGCTCCGGGGGTGACACCGGGGAGCTGTTTTTT
CASSRSGGDTGELFF
>-|-|TRBJ1-4|TRBV5-5
TGTGCCAGCAGCTTGGGGGAACAGGGTGGAAAACTGTTTTTT
CASSLGEQGGKLFF
>-|-|TRBJ1-5|TRBV7-9
TGTGCCAGCAGCTTATGGAGTAATCAGCCCCAGCATTTT
CASSLWSNQPQHF
>-|-|TRBJ1-1|TRBV29-1
TGCAGCGCGCGTCCAGGGGTCACTGAAGCTTTCTTT
CSARPGVTEAFF
>-|-|TRBJ1-2|TRBV7-2
TGTGCCAGCAGCTTAGGCCTCAATGGCTACACCTTC
CASSLGLNGYTF
>TRBD1|-|TRBJ1-3|TRBV20-1
TGCAGTGCTGCGACAGGGGAAGGGGATGGAAACACCATATATTTT
CSAATGEGDGNTIYF
>TRBD1|few|TRBJ1-6|TRBV4-3
TGCGCCAGCAGCCAAAAAGGACAGGGTGATTCACCCCTCCACTTT
CASSQKGQGDSPLHF
>TRBD1|many|TRBJ1-6|TRBV6-2/TRBV6-3
TGTGCCAGCAGTTACCTGGGACAGGCAAATTCACCCCTCCACTTT
CASSYLGQANSPLHF
>-|-|TRBJ1-1|TRBV30
TGTGCCTGGAGTGTGAAGGGAAGGGCGAACACTGAAGCTTTCTTT
CAWSVKGRANTEAFF
>-|-|TRBJ1-1|TRBV4-1
TGCGCCAGCAGCCAACAGGAGAGGGCTTTCTTT
CASSQQERAFF
>-|few|TRBJ1-2|TRBV12-5
TGTGCTAGTGGTTTGGTATTTTTAGGGCAGGGCCTCTACACCTTC
CASGLVFLGQGLYTF
>-|few|TRBJ2-7|TRBV20-1
TGCAGTGCCCATTCCGGGGGCCTCTCCTACGAGCAGTACTTC
CSAHSGGLSYEQYF
>TRBD2|few|TRBJ2-2|TRBV19
TGTGCCACCAAGTGGTCCAGCGGGGGCCTCGGCGGGGAGCTGTTTTTT
CATKWSSGGLGGELFF
>TRBD1|few|TRBJ2-2|TRBV20-1
TGCAGTGCAAGAAGGGACAGGAACACCGGGGAGCTGTTTTTT
CSARRDRNTGELFF
>-|many|TRBJ2-1|TRBV5-1
TGCGCCAGCAGCTTTGAGGGCCCCCTGGGAAATGAGCAGTTCTTC
CASSFEGPLGNEQFF
>-|once|TRBJ1-2|TRBV14
TGTGCCAGCAGCCAAGATATTGGGGGTGGAGGCTCCTTC
CASSQDIGGGGSF
>TRBD2|-|TRBJ2-1|TRBV20-1
TGCAGTGCTAGAGGCGGGGGGGACGGTGAGCAGTTCTTC
CSARGGGDGEQFF
>TRBD1|-|TRBJ1-2|TRBV19
TGTGCCAGTAGGATAAACAGGGGATACACCTTC
CASRINRGYTF
>-|-|TRBJ1-5|TRBV20-1
TGCAGTGCTTCCGACCCCCAGGGGAGGAGCAATCAGCCCCAGCATTTT
CSASDPQGRSNQPQHF
>-|many|TRBJ2-5|TRBV27
TGTGCCAGCAGAGGGCTGGAGGAGACCCAGTACTTC
CASRGLEETQYF
>-|many|TRBJ1-5|TRBV14
TGTGCCAGCAGCCCGCGAGGTCAGCCCCAGCATTTT
CASSPRGQPQHF
>-|few|TRBJ2-5|TRBV6-1
TGTGCCAGCAGAAGGACAGCCCAAGAGACCCAGTACTTC
CASRRTAQETQYF
>-|-|TRBJ2-5|TRBV24-1
TGTGCCACCAGTGATTTGGGCGGGAAGGGGCGTCTCCAAGAGACCCAGTACTTC
CATSDLGGKGRLQETQYF
>-|few|TRBJ1-1|TRBV19
TGTGCCAGTACTACATCGGGGGGGCTCCGCACTGAAGCTTTCTTT
CASTTSGGLRTEAFF
>-|many|TRBJ2-7|TRBV7-2
TGTGCCAGCAGCTTAGTTGGGGGAAAGAGCTCCTACGAGCAGTACTTC
CASSLVGGKSSYEQYF
>-|few|TRBJ1-4|TRBV4-3
TGCGCCAGCAGCCAAGAGCCCGGGGCCGGAAATGAAAAACTGTTTTTT
CASSQEPGAGNEKLFF
>-|-|TRBJ2-1|TRBV18
TGTGCCAGCTCCCCTCCCCCGGGGGACAATGAGCAGTTCTTC
CASSPPPGDNEQFF
>TRBD2|many|TRBJ2-1|TRBV7-6
TGTGCCAGCAGCCACAGGGGACTAGCGGGGAAAGGCTCCTACAATGAGCAGTTCTTC
CASSHRGLAGKGSYNEQFF
>-|few|TRBJ2-2|TRBV7-6
TGTGCCAGCAGCTTATCCCCTCGTTATGAAAATCCAGAAAACACCGGGGAGCTGTTTTTT
CASSLSPRYENPENTGELFF
>TRBD2|-|TRBJ2-7|TRBV6-2/TRBV6-3
TGTGCCAGCAGTTACTGGGACGGGGGGGCCCACGAGCAGTACTTC
CASSYWDGGAHEQYF
>TRBD1|-|TRBJ1-1|TRBV2
TGTGCCAGCAGTGAAGGACAGGGGTACACTGAAGCTTTCTTT
CASSEGQGYTEAFF
>TRBD1|-|TRBJ1-2|TRBV18
TGTGCCAGCCATCCAACAGGGGGTAATAACTATGGCTACACCTTC
CASHPTGGNNYGYTF
>TRBD1|few|TRBJ1-5|TRBV9
TGTGCCAGCAGCGCACAGGGGTATAGCAATCAGCCCCAGCATTTT
CASSAQGYSNQPQHF
>TRBD1|few|TRBJ1-3|TRBV11-2
TGTGCCAGCAGCTTAGAAGGCAGGGGGGGGGGAAACACCATATATTTT
CASSLEGRGGGNTIYF
>TRBD1|few|TRBJ2-2|TRBV10-3
TGTGCCATCAGTCAAGGACAGGCCCCCGGGGAGCTGTTTTTT
CAISQGQAPGELFF
>-|-|TRBJ2-3|TRBV2
TGTGCCAGCAGTGAAGTCTTAGCAGATACGCAGTATTTT
CASSEVLADTQYF
>-|few|TRBJ2-1|TRBV12-3/TRBV12-4
TGTGCCAGCAGCTGGGACTTTTCCTACAATGAGCAGTTCTTC
CASSWDFSYNEQFF
>-|-|TRBJ2-2|TRBV20-1
TGCAGTGCTAGTTATACGCTCGGTCAGGGGGGTAACACCGGGGAGCTGTTTTTT
CSASYTLGQGGNTGELFF
>-|few|TRBJ1-6|TRBV12-3/TRBV12-4
TGTGCCAGCAGTGTACAGGGTATCCTACCCCTCCACTTT
CASSVQGILPLHF
>-|-|TRBJ2-1|TRBV6-4
TGTGCCAGCAGTGAGACGGGGGCTGGGTACAATGAGCAGTTCTTC
CASSETGAGYNEQFF
>-|few|TRBJ2-5|TRBV4-1
TGCGCCAGCAGCCAACGGGTTAAAGAGACCCAGTACTTC
CASSQRVKETQYF
>TRBD2|few|TRBJ2-1|TRBV12-3/TRBV12-4
TGTGCCAGCACCCTGGCACTAGCGGGGGTCAATGAGCAGTTCTTC
CASTLALAGVNEQFF